This TCR beta chain appears in the sequencing data of a study of cytomegalovirus exposure and HLA in healthy donors. Findings and limits, study-wide: The authors later found most CMV-associated TCR beta chains appeared HLA-restricted. A later analysis appeared to link common viral pathogens to several of the most significant clusters.

With respect to this clone: Antigen: not known.

PCR amplification relied on 60 Vbeta primers (plus 13 Jbeta primers). Libraries were prepared by immunoSEQ multiplex PCR; TCRdb keeps only in-frame clonotypes and omits some of them. The sample yields 90,000 or so clones, just under 80% seen once. The CDR3 spans 15 residues. The germline V gene encodes CDR1 ENHRY and CDR2 SYGVKD. V lost 6 bases, J lost 3 bases, and 7 bases stayed unmatched. This rearrangement joins TRBV10-3 to TRBJ1-3; 8 nucleotides agree with TRBD1. Sequencing was performed on PBMCs. The origin of this receptor is a woman between 40 and 55 years old in good health and CMV-seronegative. Here the CDR3 reads CAISPGGRVGNTIYF. The CDR3 bases are TGTGCCATCAGCCCAGGGGGCCGAGTTGGAAACACCATATATTTT.